This TCR beta chain was recorded in a study of PD-1 blockade in classical Hodgkin lymphoma. On the study more broadly: On a schedule of every 2 weeks, patients received nivolumab 3 mg/kg intravenously. General observations from the study: The causes of the repertoire differences, possibly disease activity or prior therapy, remain undefined.

This sample's time point: cycle 4 day 1 (C4D1), after more than five weeks of nivolumab. Each and every patient relapsed after autologous stem cell transplantation, and patients got differing brentuximab vedotin exposure. Sequencing was performed with immunoSEQ multiplex PCR; in TCRdb, only in-frame clones are kept and a portion is missing. The sample lists 64,000 or so clones; more than 80% were seen once. Germline CDR1 and CDR2: SQVTM and ANQGSEA. The CDR3 consists of 13 residues. V lost 0 bases and J 6 bases, leaving 11 bases between the germline ends. Comment on this clone: Antigen unknown.

The source material was peripheral blood mononuclear cells (PBMCs), sampled before the fourth cycle of nivolumab. The rearrangement joins TRBV29-1 to TRBJ1-1; D remains ambiguous. The TCR was taken from a human donor with classical Hodgkin lymphoma. The CDR3: CSVEDPGRSEAFF. The CDR3 DNA reads as TGCAGCGTTGAAGACCCAGGAAGATCTGAAGCTTTCTTT.